This TCR beta chain was obtained from a study of blood T cell repertoires in COVID-19. Study as a whole: Sites across the United States, Italy and Spain contributed samples from acute and convalescent COVID-19.

The table lists this clone with a few counts. V lost 3 bases and J 4 bases, leaving 10 bases between the germline ends. The germline V gene has CDR1 LNHDA and CDR2 SQIVND (reference sequence). CDR3 length equals 14 residues. Method: immunoSEQ multiplex PCR; TCRdb's copy keeps in-frame clones and lacks some. Here the sample spans around 68,000 clones, approximately 86% being singletons. This receptor was taken from a man in his forties or fifties with COVID-19, enrolled during active disease. This sequence joins TRBV19 and TRBJ1-5; D uncertain. The material sequenced was peripheral blood. CDR3 sequence (DNA): TGTGCCAGTAGTATGGCTCGCATTAATCAGCCCCAGCATTTT. Translated, it gives CASSMARINQPQHF.